The subject of this entry is one T cell receptor (beta chain). As yet, its antigen is unknown. This specimen comes from a study of T cell responses to AZD1222 COVID-19 vaccine. General observations from the study: Following two doses of AZD1222, Spike-specific TCR breadth and depth rose. Possibly, clonal diversity was underestimated; donors were largely white British and included more females.

CDR1 is KGHSH, CDR2 LQKENI, per germline. This CDR3 is 17 amino acids long. The J segment lost 0 bases and the V segment lost 3 bases, leaving 4 bases of the junction unmatched. Some clones are missing from TCRdb's copy, which holds only in-frame ones; the method was immunoSEQ multiplex PCR. Of over 100,000 clones in the sample, roughly 90% were seen once. This clonotype was obtained from an adult in good health. The V and J genes are TRBV18 and TRBJ2-6, with 8 bases fitting TRBD1. The sample consisted of peripheral blood, taken on day 0 of AZD1222 vaccination. CDR3 residues: CASSPQGAGSGANVLTF. CDR3 in DNA: TGTGCCAGCTCACCGCAGGGGGCGGGCTCTGGGGCCAACGTCCTGACTTTC.